The present entry profiles one T cell receptor (beta chain) with its context. PCR amplification relied on 60 Vbeta primers (plus 13 Jbeta primers). TCRdb's copy holds only in-frame clones and misses some; the assay was immunoSEQ multiplex PCR. The sample lists 70,000 to 95,000 clones, about 78% seen once, with 3.3% in the top ten. These data belong to a study of cytomegalovirus exposure and HLA in healthy donors. CDR1 is SNHLY and CDR2 is FYNNEI in the germline V gene. J lost 2 bases, V lost 8 bases, and 7 bases had no gene match. The CDR3 totals 14 residues. This clonotype was obtained from a man aged 45 to 65 in good health and CMV-seronegative. Material for sequencing was PBMCs. This chain links TRBV2 with TRBJ2-3; 7 positions agree with TRBD1. The chain's CDR3 is CASLDRTNTDTQYF. The CDR3, as DNA: TGTGCCAGCTTGGACAGGACAAACACAGATACGCAGTATTTT.